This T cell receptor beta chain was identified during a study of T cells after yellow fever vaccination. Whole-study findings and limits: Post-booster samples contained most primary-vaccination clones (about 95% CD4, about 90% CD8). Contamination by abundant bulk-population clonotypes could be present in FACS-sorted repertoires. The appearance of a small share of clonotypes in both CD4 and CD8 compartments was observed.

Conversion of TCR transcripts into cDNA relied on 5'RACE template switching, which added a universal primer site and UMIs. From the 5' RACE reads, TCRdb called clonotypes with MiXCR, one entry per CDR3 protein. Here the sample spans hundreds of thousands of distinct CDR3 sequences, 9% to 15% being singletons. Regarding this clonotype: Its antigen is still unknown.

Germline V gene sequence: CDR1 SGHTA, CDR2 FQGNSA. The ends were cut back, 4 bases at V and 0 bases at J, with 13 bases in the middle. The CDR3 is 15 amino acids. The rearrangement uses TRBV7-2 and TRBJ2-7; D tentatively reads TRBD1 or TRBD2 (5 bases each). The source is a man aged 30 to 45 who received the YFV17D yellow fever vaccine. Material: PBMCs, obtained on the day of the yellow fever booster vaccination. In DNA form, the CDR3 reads TGTGCCAGCAGCTACCGGGACCTGAGCTCCTACGAGCAGTACTTC. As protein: CASSYRDLSSYEQYF.